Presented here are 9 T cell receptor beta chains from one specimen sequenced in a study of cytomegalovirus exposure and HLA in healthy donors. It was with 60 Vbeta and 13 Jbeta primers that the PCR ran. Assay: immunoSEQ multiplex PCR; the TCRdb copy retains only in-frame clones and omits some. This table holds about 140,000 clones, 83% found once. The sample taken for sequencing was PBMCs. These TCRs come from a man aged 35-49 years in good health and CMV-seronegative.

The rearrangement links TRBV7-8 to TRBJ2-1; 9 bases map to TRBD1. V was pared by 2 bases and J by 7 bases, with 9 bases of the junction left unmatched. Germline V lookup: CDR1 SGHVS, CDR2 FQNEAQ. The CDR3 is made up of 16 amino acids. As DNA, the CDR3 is TGTGCCAGCAGCTTAAAGGGCGGGACAGGGTGGAATGAGCAGTTCTTC. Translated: CASSLKGGTGWNEQFF.

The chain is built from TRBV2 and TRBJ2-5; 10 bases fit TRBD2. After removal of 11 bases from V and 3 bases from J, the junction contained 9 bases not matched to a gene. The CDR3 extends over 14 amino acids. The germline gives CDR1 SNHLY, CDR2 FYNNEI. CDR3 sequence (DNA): TGTGCCCTACAAGCGGGGGGGGCAGAAGAGACCCAGTACTTC. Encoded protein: CALQAGGAEETQYF. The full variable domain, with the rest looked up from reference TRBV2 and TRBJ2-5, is EPEVTQTPSHQVTQMGQEVILRCVPISNHLYFYWYRQILGQKVEFLVSFYNNEISEKSEIFDDQFSVERPDGSNFTLKIRSTKLEDSAMYFCALQAGGAEETQYFGPGTRLLVL.

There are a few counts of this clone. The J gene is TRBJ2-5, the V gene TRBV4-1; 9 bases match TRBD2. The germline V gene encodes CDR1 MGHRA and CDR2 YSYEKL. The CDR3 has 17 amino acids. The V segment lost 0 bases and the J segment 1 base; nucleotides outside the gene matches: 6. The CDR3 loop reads CASSQDSQREAQETQYF. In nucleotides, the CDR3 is TGCGCCAGCAGCCAAGATTCGCAGCGGGAGGCCCAAGAGACCCAGTACTTC.

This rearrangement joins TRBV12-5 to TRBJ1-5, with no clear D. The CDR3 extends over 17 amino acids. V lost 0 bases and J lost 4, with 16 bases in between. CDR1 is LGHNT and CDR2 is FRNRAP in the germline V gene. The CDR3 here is CASGLVLGSGSNQPQHF. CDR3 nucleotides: TGTGCTAGTGGTTTGGTACTAGGCAGTGGAAGTAATCAGCCCCAGCATTTT.

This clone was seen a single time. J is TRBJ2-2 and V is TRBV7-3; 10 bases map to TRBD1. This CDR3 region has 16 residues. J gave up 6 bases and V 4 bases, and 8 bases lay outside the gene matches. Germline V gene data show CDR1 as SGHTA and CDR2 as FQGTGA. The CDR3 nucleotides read TGTGCCAGCAGCTCCGGGACAGGGGAAGGGGCCGGGGAGCTGTTTTTT. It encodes CASSSGTGEGAGELFF.

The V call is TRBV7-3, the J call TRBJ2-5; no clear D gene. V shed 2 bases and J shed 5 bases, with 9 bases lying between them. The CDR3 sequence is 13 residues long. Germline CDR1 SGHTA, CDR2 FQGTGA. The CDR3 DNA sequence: TGTGCCAGCAGCTTAGTGGTTGAGGAGACCCAGTACTTC. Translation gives CASSLVVEETQYF. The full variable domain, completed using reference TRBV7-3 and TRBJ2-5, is GAGVSQTPSNKVTEKGKYVELRCDPISGHTALYWYRQSLGQGPEFLIYFQGTGAADDSGLPNDRFFAVRPEGSVSTLKIQRTERGDSAVYLCASSLVVEETQYFGPGTRLLVL.

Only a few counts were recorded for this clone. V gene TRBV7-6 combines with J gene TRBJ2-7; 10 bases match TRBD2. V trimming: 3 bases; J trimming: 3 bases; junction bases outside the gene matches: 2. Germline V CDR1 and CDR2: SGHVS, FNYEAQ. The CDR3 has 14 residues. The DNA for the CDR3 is TGTGCCAGCAGCTTTGCTAGCGGGAGCTACGAGCAGTACTTC. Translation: CASSFASGSYEQYF.

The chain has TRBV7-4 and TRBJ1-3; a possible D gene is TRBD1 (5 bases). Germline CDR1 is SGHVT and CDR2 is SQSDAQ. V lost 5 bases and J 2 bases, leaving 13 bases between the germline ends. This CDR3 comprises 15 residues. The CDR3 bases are TGTGCCAGCAGCCGCCGGGGGGTACCTGGAAACACCATATATTTT. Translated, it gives CASSRRGVPGNTIYF.

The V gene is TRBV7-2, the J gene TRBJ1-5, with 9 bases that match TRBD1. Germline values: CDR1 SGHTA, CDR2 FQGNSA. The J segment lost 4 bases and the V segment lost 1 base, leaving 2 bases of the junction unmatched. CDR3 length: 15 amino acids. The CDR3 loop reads CASSLVTGGNQPQHF. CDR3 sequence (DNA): TGTGCCAGCAGCTTAGTGACAGGGGGTAATCAGCCCCAGCATTTT. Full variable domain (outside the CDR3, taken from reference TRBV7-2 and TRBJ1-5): GAGVSQSPSNKVTEKGKDVELRCDPISGHTALYWYRQSLGQGLEFLIYFQGNSAPDKSGLPSDRFSAERTGGSVSTLTIQRTQQEDSAVYLCASSLVTGGNQPQHFGDGTRLSIL.